What follows is one T cell receptor (beta chain) and its context. What it recognizes is unknown. The protocol was immunoSEQ multiplex PCR, while the TCRdb copy is restricted to in-frame clones and leaves out a portion. The sample shows 10,000 or so clones, around four fifths of them seen only once. The data were obtained in a study of T cells after posttransplantation cyclophosphamide. Study observations and caveats: Skin or GI-infiltrating T cells shared few TRB sequences with blood. Donor CD8+ memory clones often dominated recipient blood repertoires at later times.

Treatment was busulfan-fludarabine conditioning, a marrow graft, and cyclophosphamide on days +3 and +4. The germline V and J ends were trimmed by 2 bases and 9 bases, with 8 bases remaining between them. Looked up from germline, CDR1 is GTSNPN and CDR2 is SVGIG (reference sequence). This CDR3 has 11 amino acids. This material consisted of PBMCs, taken about 2,000 days after allogeneic stem cell transplant with posttransplant cyclophosphamide. The receptor was derived from a female patient aged 50-59 years who received an allogeneic stem cell transplant from a related donor, was CMV-positive, and had no GVHD. Some T cells may be transferred from the graft donor. The rearrangement links TRBV30 to TRBJ1-5; D is undetermined. This chain's CDR3 is CAWSLAGPQHF. The DNA for the CDR3 is TGTGCCTGGAGTCTCGCGGGGCCCCAGCATTTT.